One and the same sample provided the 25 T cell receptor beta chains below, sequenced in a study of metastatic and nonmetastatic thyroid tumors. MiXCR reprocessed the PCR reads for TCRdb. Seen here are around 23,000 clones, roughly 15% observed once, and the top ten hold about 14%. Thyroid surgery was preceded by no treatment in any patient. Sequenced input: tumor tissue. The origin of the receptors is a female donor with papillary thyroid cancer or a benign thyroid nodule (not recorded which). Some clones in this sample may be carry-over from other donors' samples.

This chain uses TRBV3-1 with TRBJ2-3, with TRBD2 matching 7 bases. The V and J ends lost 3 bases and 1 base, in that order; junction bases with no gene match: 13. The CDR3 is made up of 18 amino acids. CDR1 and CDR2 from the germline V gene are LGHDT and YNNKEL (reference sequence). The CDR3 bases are TGTGCCAGCAGCCAGGGACTACTTACTTATCGGGGCACAGATACGCAGTATTTT. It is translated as CASSQGLLTYRGTDTQYF.

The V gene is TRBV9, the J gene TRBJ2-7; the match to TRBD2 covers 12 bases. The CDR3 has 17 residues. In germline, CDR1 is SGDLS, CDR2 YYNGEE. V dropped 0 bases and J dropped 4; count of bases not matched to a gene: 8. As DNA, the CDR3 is TGTGCCAGCAGCGTAGGGGGGAGGACTAGCGGGACATACGAGCAGTACTTC. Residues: CASSVGGRTSGTYEQYF.

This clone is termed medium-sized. This CDR3 reads CASSPPAGELFF. As DNA, the CDR3 is TGTGCCAGCAGCCCTCCGGCCGGGGAGCTGTTTTTT. V usage is TRBV3-1 and J usage is TRBJ2-2, with D uncertain. Germline V gene data show CDR1 as LGHDT and CDR2 as YNNKEL (reference sequence). The ends were cut back, 4 bases at V and 6 bases at J, with 6 bases in the middle. The CDR3 covers 12 residues.

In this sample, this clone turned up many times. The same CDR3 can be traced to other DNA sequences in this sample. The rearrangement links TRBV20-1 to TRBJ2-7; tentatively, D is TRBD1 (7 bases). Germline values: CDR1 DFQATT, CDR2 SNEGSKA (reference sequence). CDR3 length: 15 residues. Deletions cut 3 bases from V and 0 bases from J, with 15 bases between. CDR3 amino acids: CSARAGQSISYEQYF. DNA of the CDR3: TGCAGTGCTAGGGCGGGACAGTCAATCTCCTACGAGCAGTACTTC.

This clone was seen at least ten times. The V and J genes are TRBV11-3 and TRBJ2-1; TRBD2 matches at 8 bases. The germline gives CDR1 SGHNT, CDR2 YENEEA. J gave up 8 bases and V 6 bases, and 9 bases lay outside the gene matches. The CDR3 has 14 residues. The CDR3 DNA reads TGTGCCAGCAGTGGCCCGGGGGGGCCTGATGAGCAGTTCTTC. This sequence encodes CASSGPGGPDEQFF.

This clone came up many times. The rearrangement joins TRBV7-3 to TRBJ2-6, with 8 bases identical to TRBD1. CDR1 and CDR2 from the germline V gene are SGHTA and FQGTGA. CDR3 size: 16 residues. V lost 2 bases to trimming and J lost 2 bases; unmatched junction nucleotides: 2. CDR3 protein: CASSLQGAAGANVLTF. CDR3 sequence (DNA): TGTGCCAGCAGCTTACAGGGGGCTGCTGGGGCCAACGTCCTGACTTTC.

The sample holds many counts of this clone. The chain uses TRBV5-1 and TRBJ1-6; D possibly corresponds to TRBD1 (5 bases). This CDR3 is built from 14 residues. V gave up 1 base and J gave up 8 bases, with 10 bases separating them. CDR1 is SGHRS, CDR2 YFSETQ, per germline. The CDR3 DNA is TGCGCCAGCAGCTTGACAGGCGATTATTCACCCCTCCACTTT. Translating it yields CASSLTGDYSPLHF.

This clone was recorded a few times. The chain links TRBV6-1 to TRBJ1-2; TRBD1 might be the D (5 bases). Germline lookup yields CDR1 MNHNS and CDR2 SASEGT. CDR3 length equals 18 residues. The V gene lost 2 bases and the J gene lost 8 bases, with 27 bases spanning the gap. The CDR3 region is CASSETTTQSRGRAGYTF. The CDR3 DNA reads TGTGCCAGCAGTGAAACGACCACCCAGTCCCGGGGCCGGGCGGGCTACACCTTC.

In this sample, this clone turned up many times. The CDR3 nucleotides are TGCGCCAGCAGCCAATATTTTTCCAGGGCGAACACCGGGGAGCTGTTTTTT. Its translation is CASSQYFSRANTGELFF. The genes are TRBV4-1 and TRBJ2-2; D might be TRBD1 (5 bases). Trimming left V 2 bases short and J 0 bases short, with 13 bases between. This CDR3 region has 17 residues. The germline V gene encodes CDR1 MGHRA and CDR2 YSYEKL.

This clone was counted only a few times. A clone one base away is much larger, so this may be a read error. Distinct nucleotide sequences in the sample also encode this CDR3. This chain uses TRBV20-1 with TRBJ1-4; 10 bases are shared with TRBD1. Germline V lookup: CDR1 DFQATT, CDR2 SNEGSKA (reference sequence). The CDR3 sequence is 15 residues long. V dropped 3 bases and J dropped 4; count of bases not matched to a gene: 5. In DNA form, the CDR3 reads TGCAGTGCTAGGGCGACAGGGGGCATTAATGAAAAACTGTTTTTT. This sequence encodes CSARATGGINEKLFF.

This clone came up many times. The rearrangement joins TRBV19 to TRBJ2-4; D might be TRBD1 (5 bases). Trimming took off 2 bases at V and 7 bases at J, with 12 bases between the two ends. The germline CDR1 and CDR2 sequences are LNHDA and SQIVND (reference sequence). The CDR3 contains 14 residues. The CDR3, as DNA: TGTGCCAGTAGTATACAGGGTCGGACGAACATTCAGTACTTC. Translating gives CASSIQGRTNIQYF.

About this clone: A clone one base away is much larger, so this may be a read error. CDR3 bases: TGCAGTGGACGACTAGGAAAAGAGACCAAGTACTTC. It codes for CSGRLGKETKYF. The chain recombines TRBV20-1 with TRBJ2-5; D is perhaps TRBD2 (6 bases). The CDR3 is made up of 12 amino acids. Germline CDR1 is DFQATT and CDR2 is SNEGSKA (reference sequence).

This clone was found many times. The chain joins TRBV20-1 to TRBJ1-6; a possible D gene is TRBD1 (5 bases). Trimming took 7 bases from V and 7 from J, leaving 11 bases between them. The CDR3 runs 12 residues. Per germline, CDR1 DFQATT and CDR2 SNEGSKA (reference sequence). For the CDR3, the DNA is TGCAGTGTCGTGGGGGGGAATTCACCCCTCCACTTT. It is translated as CSVVGGNSPLHF.

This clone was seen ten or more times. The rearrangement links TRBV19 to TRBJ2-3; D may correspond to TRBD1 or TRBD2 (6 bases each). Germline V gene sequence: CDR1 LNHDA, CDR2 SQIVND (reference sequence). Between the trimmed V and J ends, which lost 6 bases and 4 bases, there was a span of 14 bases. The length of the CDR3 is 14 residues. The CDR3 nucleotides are TGTGCCAGTAGGAGGGGGGACGAATCAGATACGCAGTATTTT. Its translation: CASRRGDESDTQYF.

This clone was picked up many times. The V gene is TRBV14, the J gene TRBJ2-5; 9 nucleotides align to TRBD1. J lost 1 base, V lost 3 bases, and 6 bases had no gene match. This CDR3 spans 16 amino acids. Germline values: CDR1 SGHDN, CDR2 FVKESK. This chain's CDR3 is CASSHLRDRVQETQYF. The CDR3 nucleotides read TGTGCCAGCAGCCATCTCCGGGACAGGGTCCAAGAGACCCAGTACTTC.

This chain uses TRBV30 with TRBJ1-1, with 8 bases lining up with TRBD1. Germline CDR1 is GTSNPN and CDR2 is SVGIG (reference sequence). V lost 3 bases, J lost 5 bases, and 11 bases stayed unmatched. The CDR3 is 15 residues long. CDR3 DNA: TGTGCCTGGAGGGCCCTCGGACAGGGCAAAACTGAAGCTTTCTTT. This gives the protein CAWRALGQGKTEAFF.

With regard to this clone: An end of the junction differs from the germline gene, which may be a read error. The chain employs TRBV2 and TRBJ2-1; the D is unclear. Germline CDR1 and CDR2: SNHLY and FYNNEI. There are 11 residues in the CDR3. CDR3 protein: CASSGYSEQFF. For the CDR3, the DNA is TGTGCCAGCAGCGGATACAGTGAGCAGTTCTTC.

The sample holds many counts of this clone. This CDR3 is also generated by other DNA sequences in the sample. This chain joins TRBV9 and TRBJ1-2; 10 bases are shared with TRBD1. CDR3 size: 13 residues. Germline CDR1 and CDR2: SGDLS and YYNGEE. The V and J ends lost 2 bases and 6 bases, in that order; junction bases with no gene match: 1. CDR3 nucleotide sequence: TGTGCCAGCAGCGTCGGGACAGGGGATGGCTACACCTTC. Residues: CASSVGTGDGYTF.

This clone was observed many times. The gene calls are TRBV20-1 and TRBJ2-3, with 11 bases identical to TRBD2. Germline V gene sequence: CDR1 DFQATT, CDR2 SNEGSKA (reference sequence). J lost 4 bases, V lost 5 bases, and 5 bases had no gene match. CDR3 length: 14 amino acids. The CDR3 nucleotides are TGCAGTGCTGCTAGCGGGGGGCCGTCAGATACGCAGTATTTT. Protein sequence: CSAASGGPSDTQYF.

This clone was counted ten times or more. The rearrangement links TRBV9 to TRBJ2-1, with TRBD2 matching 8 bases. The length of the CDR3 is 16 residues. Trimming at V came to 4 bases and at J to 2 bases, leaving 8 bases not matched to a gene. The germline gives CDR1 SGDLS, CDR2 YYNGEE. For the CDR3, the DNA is TGTGCCAGCAGCCCCTTGGTCGGGGGGGCCTACAATGAGCAGTTCTTC. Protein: CASSPLVGGAYNEQFF.

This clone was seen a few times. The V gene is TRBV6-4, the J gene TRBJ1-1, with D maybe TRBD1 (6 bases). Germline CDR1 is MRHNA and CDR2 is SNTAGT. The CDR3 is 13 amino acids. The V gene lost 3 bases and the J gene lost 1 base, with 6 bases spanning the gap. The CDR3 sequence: CASSEGQNTEAFF. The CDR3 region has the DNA TGTGCCAGCAGTGAGGGACAGAACACTGAAGCTTTCTTT.

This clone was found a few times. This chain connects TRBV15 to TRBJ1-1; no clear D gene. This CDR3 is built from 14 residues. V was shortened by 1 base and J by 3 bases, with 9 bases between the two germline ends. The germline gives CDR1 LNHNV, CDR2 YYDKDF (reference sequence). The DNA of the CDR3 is TGTGCCACCAGCAGAGCCGTACGCTACACTGAAGCTTTCTTT. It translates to CATSRAVRYTEAFF.

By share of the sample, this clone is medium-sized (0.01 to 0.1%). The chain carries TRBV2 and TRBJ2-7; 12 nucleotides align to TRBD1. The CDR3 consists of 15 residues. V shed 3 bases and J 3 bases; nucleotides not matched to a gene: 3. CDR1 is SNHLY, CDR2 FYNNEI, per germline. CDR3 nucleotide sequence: TGTGCCAGCAGTGAGGGACAGGGGGCGAACTACGAGCAGTACTTC. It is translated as CASSEGQGANYEQYF.

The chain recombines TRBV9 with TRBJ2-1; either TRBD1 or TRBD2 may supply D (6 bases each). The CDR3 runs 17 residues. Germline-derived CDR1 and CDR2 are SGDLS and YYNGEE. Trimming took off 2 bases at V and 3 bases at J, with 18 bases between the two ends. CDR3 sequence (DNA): TGTGCCAGCAGCGTTGGTACAGGGCTAGCGCTCTACAATGAGCAGTTCTTC. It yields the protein CASSVGTGLALYNEQFF.

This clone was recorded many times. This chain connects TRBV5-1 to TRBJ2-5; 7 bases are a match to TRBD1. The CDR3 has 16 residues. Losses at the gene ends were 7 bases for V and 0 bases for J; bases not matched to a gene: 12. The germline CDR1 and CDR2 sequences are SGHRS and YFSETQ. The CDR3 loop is CASARTGQSNQETQYF. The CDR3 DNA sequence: TGCGCCAGCGCCCGAACGGGACAGAGTAACCAAGAGACCCAGTACTTC.